This entry lists 22 T cell receptor beta chains sequenced from one sample in a study of blood T cell repertoires in COVID-19. This table comes from immunoSEQ multiplex PCR, and its TCRdb copy is limited to in-frame clones, with some not included. This sample has around 150,000 clones, with 84% found just once. What was sequenced was peripheral blood. The receptor source for this set is a woman older than 75 in a cohort sampled during active or convalescent COVID-19.

The V and J genes are TRBV2 and TRBJ2-7; 7 nucleotides align to TRBD2. V shed 7 bases, J shed 0 bases, and the junction held 6 bases outside the gene matches. The CDR3 has 14 amino acids. CDR1 SNHLY and CDR2 FYNNEI come from the germline V gene. The CDR3, as DNA: TGTGCCAGCAAGGAGCGGGGAGTCTCCTACGAGCAGTACTTC. It is translated as CASKERGVSYEQYF. The variable domain in full, completed from reference TRBV2 and TRBJ2-7, reads EPEVTQTPSHQVTQMGQEVILRCVPISNHLYFYWYRQILGQKVEFLVSFYNNEISEKSEIFDDQFSVERPDGSNFTLKIRSTKLEDSAMYFCASKERGVSYEQYFGPGTRLTVT.

The chain carries TRBV4-2 and TRBJ1-1; 7 nucleotides match TRBD1. The germline V gene has CDR1 LGHNA and CDR2 YNFKEQ. This CDR3 has 15 residues. J was trimmed by 3 bases and V by 3 bases; bases with no gene match: 7. This CDR3 reads CASSQQQGQDTEAFF. CDR3 sequence (DNA): TGTGCCAGCAGCCAGCAACAGGGGCAGGACACTGAAGCTTTCTTT.

This sequence joins TRBV6-5 and TRBJ1-1, with 7 bases fitting TRBD1. The CDR3 is 14 residues long. The V gene's germline CDR1 is MNHEY and CDR2 SVGAGI. V shed 0 bases and J 3 bases; nucleotides not matched to a gene: 1. The CDR3 bases are TGTGCCAGCAGTTACTCGCAGGGGGACACTGAAGCTTTCTTT. Translation: CASSYSQGDTEAFF.

CDR3 coding DNA: TGTGCCAGTAGGCCCCACAGGGACACTGAAGCTTTCTTT. Translation: CASRPHRDTEAFF. The V and J genes are TRBV19 and TRBJ1-1; D perhaps matches TRBD1 (6 bases). Trimming took off 6 bases at V and 3 bases at J, with 11 bases between the two ends. The CDR3 totals 13 residues. CDR1 and CDR2 from the germline V gene are LNHDA and SQIVND (reference sequence).

This clone was picked up a small number of times. The V and J genes are TRBV28 and TRBJ1-3; no clear D gene. V was cut by 3 bases and J by 0 bases, with 15 bases left in between. Germline V gene lookup returns CDR1 MDHEN and CDR2 SYDVKM. The CDR3 has 17 amino acids. The CDR3 DNA is TGTGCCAGCAGTTTGTGGGGAGGGAAGGACTCTGGAAACACCATATATTTT. This gives the protein CASSLWGGKDSGNTIYF.

The gene calls are TRBV30 and TRBJ2-7; 9 bases match TRBD2. There are 15 residues in the CDR3. Germline values: CDR1 GTSNPN, CDR2 SVGIG (reference sequence). The ends lost 1 base at V and 2 bases at J; junction bases unmatched: 6. CDR3 sequence reads: CAWSAGTSLTYEQYF. CDR3 bases: TGTGCCTGGAGTGCGGGGACTAGCCTCACCTACGAGCAGTACTTC.

The chain is built from TRBV24-1 and TRBJ2-3; TRBD1 matches 7 bases. With 5 bases clipped from V and 5 bases from J, the junction kept 6 bases outside the gene matches. The CDR3 loop spans 14 amino acids. Germline CDR1 KGHDR, CDR2 SFDVKD. The CDR3 DNA follows: TGTGCCACCAGTGGCCCGACAGGGATAGATACGCAGTATTTT. Its translation is CATSGPTGIDTQYF.

This chain links TRBV3-1 (or the pseudogene TRBV3-2) with TRBJ2-7; TRBD2 matches 8 bases. This CDR3 is 15 amino acids long. CDR1 is LGHDT, CDR2 YNNKEL, per germline (reference sequence). Trimming cost V 4 bases and J 4 bases; bases outside gene matches: 9. This CDR3 reads CASSLLSGAAYEQYF. In nucleotides, the CDR3 is TGTGCCAGCAGCCTTCTTAGCGGGGCCGCATACGAGCAGTACTTC.

This clone was seen only once. The rearrangement joins TRBV28 to TRBJ1-4; a possible D gene is TRBD1 (6 bases). The CDR3 sequence is 14 residues long. V lost 10 bases and J 6 bases, leaving 18 bases between the germline ends. Germline CDR1 reads MDHEN; CDR2 reads SYDVKM. The CDR3 loop reads CATSRGGLYEKLFF. CDR3 DNA sequence: TGTGCCACATCTCGGGGGGGGCTTTATGAAAAACTGTTTTTT. Full variable domain (remainder filled in from reference TRBV28 and TRBJ1-4): DVKVTQSSRYLVKRTGEKVFLECVQDMDHENMFWYRQDPGLGLRLIYFSYDVKMKEKGDIPEGYSVSREKKERFSLILESASTNQTSMYLCATSRGGLYEKLFFGSGTQLSVL.

The genes are TRBV5-1 and TRBJ1-2; a weak D match, TRBD1 (5 bases). Trimming left V 4 bases short and J 4 bases short, with 17 bases between. The germline CDR1 and CDR2 sequences are SGHRS and YFSETQ. The length of the CDR3 is 15 residues. CDR3 sequence: CASSRGQRGPYGYTF. The CDR3 DNA follows: TGCGCCAGCAGCCGCGGACAAAGGGGTCCCTATGGCTACACCTTC.

The gene calls are TRBV6-6 and TRBJ1-6; tentatively, D is TRBD1 (6 bases). V gave up 10 bases and J gave up 10 bases, with 20 bases separating them. The CDR3 has 14 amino acids. Germline CDR1 and CDR2: MNHNY and SVGAGI (reference sequence). DNA for the CDR3: TGTGCCACCGTGCAGGTGACAGGTTACTCACCCCTCCACTTT. Translation: CATVQVTGYSPLHF.

The genes are TRBV19 and TRBJ2-2, with 15 bases fitting TRBD2. The CDR3 covers 17 residues. After removal of 6 bases from V and 7 bases from J, the junction contained 9 bases not matched to a gene. Germline-derived CDR1 and CDR2 are LNHDA and SQIVND (reference sequence). The CDR3 nucleotides read TGTGCCAGTAGCCCCGGACTAGCGGGGGGGCAGGGCGGGGAGCTGTTTTTT. Encoded protein: CASSPGLAGGQGGELFF.

The chain has TRBV9 and TRBJ2-4; 13 nucleotides align to TRBD2. The CDR3 consists of 17 residues. Germline V gene data show CDR1 as SGDLS and CDR2 as YYNGEE. V was pared by 3 bases and J by 0 bases, with 3 bases of the junction left unmatched. The CDR3 loop is CASSETSGGLAKNIQYF. The DNA of the CDR3 is TGTGCCAGCAGCGAGACTAGCGGGGGGTTAGCCAAAAACATTCAGTACTTC.

The rearrangement joins TRBV6-2 or TRBV6-3 to TRBJ2-3, with TRBD2 as a possible D gene (6 bases). The CDR3 loop spans 13 amino acids. Germline-derived CDR1 and CDR2 are MNHEY and SVGEGT. V lost 6 bases, J lost 6 bases, and 13 bases lay in between. As DNA, the CDR3 is TGTGCCAGCAGCCGGGACTTTACCGATACGCAGTATTTT. It codes for CASSRDFTDTQYF.

This chain connects TRBV9 to TRBJ2-3; D unclear. V was trimmed by 0 bases and J by 4 bases, leaving 9 bases between them. There are 14 residues in the CDR3. CDR1 is SGDLS and CDR2 is YYNGEE in the germline V gene. CDR3 DNA: TGTGCCAGCAGCGTAGGGTCGAGCCCAGATACGCAGTATTTT. Its protein product is CASSVGSSPDTQYF.

This rearrangement joins TRBV7-9 to TRBJ1-5, with D perhaps TRBD1 (6 bases). CDR1 SEHNR and CDR2 FQNEAQ come from the germline V gene (reference sequence). Between the trimmed V and J ends, which lost 4 bases and 6 bases, there was a span of 19 bases. This CDR3 has 16 residues. CDR3 region: CASSSSPGGGSQPQHF. For the CDR3, the DNA is TGTGCCAGCAGCTCTTCCCCCGGGGGCGGGAGTCAGCCCCAGCATTTT.

The V call is TRBV5-1, the J call TRBJ2-1, with D possibly matching TRBD1 (6 bases). Per germline, CDR1 SGHRS and CDR2 YFSETQ. V was pared by 0 bases and J by 3 bases, with 13 bases between. CDR3 size: 16 residues. CDR3 residues: CASSLGDKFFYNEQFF. The CDR3 nucleotides read TGCGCCAGCAGCTTGGGGGACAAATTTTTCTACAATGAGCAGTTCTTC.

The table lists this clone with a count of one. J is TRBJ1-1 and V is TRBV28; 7 nucleotides match TRBD1. Germline assignment: CDR1 MDHEN and CDR2 SYDVKM. J lost 6 bases, V lost 8 bases, and 21 bases had no gene match. The CDR3 is 17 amino acids. The CDR3 loop is CASSLLGQGVLGAEAFF. The CDR3 nucleotides are TGTGCCAGCTCGCTCCTGGGGCAGGGGGTCCTTGGCGCTGAAGCTTTCTTT.

The chain's CDR3 is CASSDTGQGVFEAFF. Here the CDR3 DNA reads TGTGCCAGTAGTGACACGGGACAGGGGGTGTTTGAAGCTTTCTTT. The rearrangement uses TRBV19 and TRBJ1-1; TRBD1 agrees at 11 bases. Germline lookup yields CDR1 LNHDA and CDR2 SQIVND (reference sequence). The ends lost 5 bases at V and 7 bases at J; junction bases unmatched: 9. CDR3 length: 15 residues.

The gene calls are TRBV2 and TRBJ1-1; D gene unclear. The CDR3 has 14 amino acids. The V end was cut by 5 bases, the J end by 4 bases, with 14 bases between. Germline lookup yields CDR1 SNHLY and CDR2 FYNNEI. CDR3 sequence reads: CASSLRGHSTEAFF. The CDR3, as DNA: TGTGCCAGCAGTCTTAGAGGGCACAGCACTGAAGCTTTCTTT.

The DNA of the CDR3 is TGTGCCAGTAGTATAGGGACAGGGGGACTCATTCAGTACTTC. This translates into CASSIGTGGLIQYF. The chain links TRBV19 to TRBJ2-4; 10 bases are a match to TRBD1. V shed 1 base and J 9 bases; nucleotides not matched to a gene: 3. The CDR3 loop spans 14 amino acids. CDR1 and CDR2 from the germline V gene are LNHDA and SQIVND (reference sequence).

The V gene is TRBV6-5, the J gene TRBJ1-2, with D possibly TRBD1 on 6 matching bases. V was clipped by 5 bases and J by 6 bases, with 13 bases between them. Germline-derived CDR1 and CDR2 are MNHEY and SVGAGI. CDR3 size: 13 residues. CDR3 nucleotide sequence: TGTGCCAGCAGTCGGGTACAGGGTCATGGCTACACCTTC. Protein: CASSRVQGHGYTF.